A single sample gave rise to the 22 T cell receptor beta chains below, sequenced in a study of blood T cell repertoires in COVID-19. TCRdb's copy holds only in-frame clones and misses some; the assay was immunoSEQ multiplex PCR. Of about 260,000 clones listed, over 80% are singletons. Sequenced: peripheral blood. The origin of the receptors is a woman between 40 and 50 years old who had recovered from COVID-19.

The rearrangement links TRBV2 to TRBJ2-7, with TRBD2 matching over 7 bases. The V gene's germline CDR1 is SNHLY and CDR2 FYNNEI. This CDR3 has 14 amino acids. Trimming removed 3 bases from V and 4 bases from J; junction bases left unmatched: 6. Written as DNA, the CDR3 is TGTGCCAGCAGTGAGGGGGGGAGGGGATACGAGCAGTACTTC. Translated, it gives CASSEGGRGYEQYF.

This clone was counted once. This rearrangement joins TRBV28 to TRBJ1-5, with D possibly matching TRBD1 (6 bases). Trimming left V 11 bases short and J 1 base short, with 15 bases between. Germline CDR1 and CDR2: MDHEN and SYDVKM. This CDR3 has 14 amino acids. Here the CDR3 reads CAGKQGNSNQPQHF. The DNA of the CDR3 is TGTGCCGGAAAGCAGGGGAACAGCAATCAGCCCCAGCATTTT.

The genes are TRBV7-7 and TRBJ2-1, with TRBD1 matching over 8 bases. CDR3 length equals 14 residues. V lost 3 bases, J lost 6 bases, and 4 bases stayed unmatched. The V gene's germline CDR1 is SSHAT and CDR2 FNYEAQ (reference sequence). Here the CDR3 reads CASSLGQGANEQFF. The CDR3 nucleotides are TGTGCCAGCAGCTTGGGGCAGGGGGCCAATGAGCAGTTCTTC.

The chain recombines TRBV18 with TRBJ1-4; the match to TRBD1 covers 8 bases. Germline CDR1 reads KGHSH; CDR2 reads LQKENI. The CDR3 has 15 residues. V shed 5 bases, J shed 4 bases, and the junction held 6 bases outside the gene matches. The CDR3 is CASSSPGQVNEKLFF. CDR3 nucleotide sequence: TGTGCCAGCTCATCGCCGGGACAGGTTAATGAAAAACTGTTTTTT.

The chain joins TRBV5-1 to TRBJ2-2; 8 bases match TRBD2. The germline CDR1 and CDR2 sequences are SGHRS and YFSETQ. V lost 4 bases and J lost 0; bases outside the gene matches: 5. The CDR3 consists of 16 residues. CDR3 nucleotides: TGCGCCAGCAGCACAGGACTAGCCGCGAACACCGGGGAGCTGTTTTTT. Amino acid sequence: CASSTGLAANTGELFF.

The rearrangement links TRBV4-2 to TRBJ1-1; TRBD1 matches at 8 bases. This CDR3 is 14 amino acids long. Germline loops: CDR1 LGHNA, CDR2 YNFKEQ. Losses at the gene ends were 0 bases for V and 10 bases for J; bases not matched to a gene: 7. CDR3 DNA sequence: TGTGCCAGCAGCCAAGAAGACAGGGGATTGGGAGCTTTCTTT. Protein sequence: CASSQEDRGLGAFF.

The V and J genes are TRBV18 and TRBJ1-1; D is unresolved. The germline V gene encodes CDR1 KGHSH and CDR2 LQKENI. The V and J ends lost 6 bases and 4 bases respectively, with 12 bases between them. The CDR3 is 13 residues long. The CDR3 here is CASSSTEGTEAFF. The DNA of the CDR3 is TGTGCCAGCTCGTCCACGGAGGGCACTGAAGCTTTCTTT. Drawing the rest from reference TRBV18 and TRBJ1-1, the complete variable domain is NAGVMQNPRHLVRRRGQEARLRCSPMKGHSHVYWYRQLPEEGLKFMVYLQKENIIDESGMPKERFSAEFPKEGPSILRIQQVVRGDSAAYFCASSSTEGTEAFFGQGTRLTVV.

The chain is built from TRBV7-9 and TRBJ2-3, with D maybe TRBD1 (5 bases). Trimming left V 7 bases short and J 1 base short, with 15 bases between. Germline CDR1 reads SEHNR; CDR2 reads FQNEAQ (reference sequence). The CDR3 spans 15 residues. This CDR3 is CASTQILTGTDTQYF. For the CDR3, the DNA is TGTGCCAGCACCCAAATCCTGACAGGCACAGATACGCAGTATTTT.

The chain uses TRBV6-5 and TRBJ2-1; 9 nucleotides line up with TRBD2. The CDR3 extends over 15 amino acids. The germline V gene encodes CDR1 MNHEY and CDR2 SVGAGI. With 10 bases clipped from V and 4 bases from J, the junction kept 11 bases outside the gene matches. CDR3 in amino acids: CATTGLAGFYNEQFF. The CDR3 nucleotides read TGTGCCACCACGGGGCTAGCGGGATTTTACAATGAGCAGTTCTTC.

The gene calls are TRBV5-1 and TRBJ2-4, with 12 nucleotides matching TRBD2. Germline V lookup: CDR1 SGHRS, CDR2 YFSETQ. J was trimmed by 0 bases and V by 3 bases; bases with no gene match: 13. The CDR3 length is 20 residues. The CDR3 reads CASSSAGETSGGLAKNIQYF. In nucleotides, the CDR3 is TGCGCCAGCAGCTCGGCGGGAGAGACTAGCGGGGGTCTAGCCAAAAACATTCAGTACTTC. Supplemented by reference TRBV5-1 and TRBJ2-4, the full variable domain reads KAGVTQTPRYLIKTRGQQVTLSCSPISGHRSVSWYQQTPGQGLQFLFEYFSETQRNKGNFPGRFSGRQFSNSRSEMNVSTLELGDSALYLCASSSAGETSGGLAKNIQYFGAGTRLSVL.

The chain links TRBV6-6 to TRBJ2-1; D remains unclear. The CDR3 has 17 amino acids. Trimming took off 5 bases at V and 5 bases at J, with 22 bases between the two ends. Looked up from germline, CDR1 is MNHNY and CDR2 is SVGAGI (reference sequence). In DNA, the CDR3 is TGTGCCAGCAGTGGATCCCCCTCGGGTTGGGTGGACAATGAGCAGTTCTTC. Translation: CASSGSPSGWVDNEQFF.

The J gene is TRBJ1-6, the V gene TRBV27, with D tentatively TRBD1 (6 bases). CDR3 length: 13 amino acids. Germline V gives CDR1 MNHEY, CDR2 SMNVEV (reference sequence). V was pared by 5 bases and J by 8 bases, with 10 bases between. The CDR3 DNA reads TGTGCCAGCAGTATCCACAGGGATTCACCCCTCCACTTT. It specifies CASSIHRDSPLHF.

V usage is TRBV11-3 and J usage is TRBJ1-1; D is possibly TRBD1 (5 bases). The CDR3 totals 14 residues. The germline V gene has CDR1 SGHNT and CDR2 YENEEA. V lost 5 bases and J 8 bases, leaving 18 bases between the germline ends. Here the CDR3 reads CASSIGKSTEEAFF. The CDR3 DNA is TGTGCCAGCAGCATAGGGAAATCGACAGAAGAAGCTTTCTTT.

J is TRBJ2-1 and V is TRBV6-5; D gene uncertain. The V and J ends lost 2 bases and 0 bases respectively, with 11 bases between them. Germline V CDR1 and CDR2: MNHEY, SVGAGI. The CDR3 has 16 residues. In DNA form, the CDR3 reads TGTGCCAGCAGTTACGAGAGGCAGAGCTCCTACAATGAGCAGTTCTTC. Translating gives CASSYERQSSYNEQFF.

The chain combines TRBV5-1 with TRBJ2-1; 13 bases match TRBD2. There are 15 residues in the CDR3. The V and J ends lost 4 bases and 7 bases, in that order; junction bases with no gene match: 5. Germline V gene data show CDR1 as SGHRS and CDR2 as YFSETQ. The CDR3 sequence: CASSRTSGGLNEQFF. Here the CDR3 DNA reads TGCGCCAGCAGCAGGACTAGCGGGGGCCTAAATGAGCAGTTCTTC.

The V gene is TRBV9, the J gene TRBJ1-1; D not certain. Germline loops: CDR1 SGDLS, CDR2 YYNGEE. This CDR3 has 12 residues. Between the trimmed V and J ends, which lost 0 bases and 9 bases, there was a span of 9 bases. The CDR3 nucleotides are TGTGCCAGCAGCGTAGATGGAGAAAAAGCTTTCTTT. This encodes CASSVDGEKAFF.

The V and J genes are TRBV29-1 and TRBJ2-7; the match to TRBD1 covers 7 bases. The CDR3 sequence is 13 residues long. Germline V CDR1 and CDR2: SQVTM, ANQGSEA. With V trimmed by 1 base and J by 2 bases, 2 bases remained unmatched. This chain's CDR3 is CSVEGQGTYEQYF. CDR3 coding DNA: TGCAGCGTTGAAGGACAGGGAACCTACGAGCAGTACTTC.

The chain combines TRBV19 with TRBJ2-2; 16 bases line up with TRBD2. The ends lost 4 bases at V and 0 bases at J; junction bases unmatched: 2. Germline CDR1 reads LNHDA; CDR2 reads SQIVND (reference sequence). The CDR3 sequence is 18 residues long. The CDR3 here is CASSTGLAGGANTGELFF. CDR3 nucleotide sequence: TGTGCCAGTAGTACGGGACTAGCGGGGGGGGCGAACACCGGGGAGCTGTTTTTT.

This chain connects TRBV6-4 to TRBJ2-3; D is unclear. The V gene's germline CDR1 is MRHNA and CDR2 SNTAGT. This CDR3 spans 15 amino acids. V was clipped by 2 bases and J by 2 bases, with 11 bases between them. The CDR3 DNA is TGTGCCAGCAGTGACGGGCCAGTCATCACAGATACGCAGTATTTT. Translation gives CASSDGPVITDTQYF.

The genes are TRBV11-2 and TRBJ2-7; no clear D gene. CDR3 length: 17 residues. Trimming removed 5 bases from V and 2 bases from J, with 22 bases in between. Germline V CDR1 and CDR2: SGHAT, FQNNGV. The CDR3 DNA is TGTGCCAGCAGCCCCCTCCGGCAGCGAACTCGACCCTACGAGCAGTACTTC. Amino acid sequence: CASSPLRQRTRPYEQYF.

This clone was counted once. The CDR3, as DNA: TGTGCCACCAGCAGAGATTTAACAGGGACAGATACGCAGTATTTT. Translation: CATSRDLTGTDTQYF. This chain links TRBV15 with TRBJ2-3, with a possible D match to TRBD1 (6 bases). Looked up from germline, CDR1 is LNHNV and CDR2 is YYDKDF (reference sequence). The CDR3 length is 15 residues. V lost 0 bases, J lost 3 bases, and 10 bases lay in between.

The chain employs TRBV30 and TRBJ2-5, with 8 bases aligning to TRBD2. Germline V CDR1 and CDR2: GTSNPN, SVGIG (reference sequence). J lost 4 bases, V lost 5 bases, and 3 bases had no gene match. The CDR3 spans 12 residues. CDR3 sequence reads: CAWGTRSETQYF. The CDR3 DNA reads as TGTGCCTGGGGGACTAGATCAGAGACCCAGTACTTC.